There are a few counts of the clone carrying this T cell receptor beta chain. What it binds is not known. Combining a sample-barcoded 5' primer with a J-beta primer mix, a second PCR ran for roughly 7 to 12 cycles. TCRdb redid the calling of the 5' RACE reads with MiXCR, one entry per CDR3 protein. Here the sample spans hundreds of thousands of distinct CDR3 sequences, more than 25% being singletons. V lost 6 bases to trimming and J lost 0 bases, with 12 bases between them. The CDR3 is 15 amino acids. Around 9 milliliters of peripheral blood were drawn from each donor into EDTA-treated tubes. This specimen comes from a study of blood T cells in healthy people across ages. Study conclusions and caveats: Older individuals had lower TCR beta diversity per million T cells (the decline was roughly linear).

This same sample was also taken into another study, of T cells of mothers and their children.

The J gene is TRBJ1-3, the V gene TRBV12-3 or TRBV12-4; unclear D gene. Sequencing was carried out using blood. The TCR comes from a boy under 18 in good health. CDR3 DNA sequence: TGTGCCAGCAGACCAAACCGCACCTCTGGAAACACCATATATTTT. Translating gives CASRPNRTSGNTIYF.